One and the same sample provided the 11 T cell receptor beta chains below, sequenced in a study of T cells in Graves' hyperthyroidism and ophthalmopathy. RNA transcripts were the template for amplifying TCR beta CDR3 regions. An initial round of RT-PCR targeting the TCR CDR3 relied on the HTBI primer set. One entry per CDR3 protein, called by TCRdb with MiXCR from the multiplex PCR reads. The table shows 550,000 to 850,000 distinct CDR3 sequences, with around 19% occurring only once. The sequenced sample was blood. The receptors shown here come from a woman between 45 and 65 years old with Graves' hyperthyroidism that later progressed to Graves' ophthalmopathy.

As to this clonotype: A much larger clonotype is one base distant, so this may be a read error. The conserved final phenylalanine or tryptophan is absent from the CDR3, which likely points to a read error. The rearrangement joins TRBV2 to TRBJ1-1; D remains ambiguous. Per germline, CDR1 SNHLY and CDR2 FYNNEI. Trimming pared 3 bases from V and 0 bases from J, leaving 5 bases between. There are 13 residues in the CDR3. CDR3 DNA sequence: TGTGCCAGCAGTGAGCCTTTGAACACTGAAGCTTTCATT. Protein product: CASSEPLNTEAFI.

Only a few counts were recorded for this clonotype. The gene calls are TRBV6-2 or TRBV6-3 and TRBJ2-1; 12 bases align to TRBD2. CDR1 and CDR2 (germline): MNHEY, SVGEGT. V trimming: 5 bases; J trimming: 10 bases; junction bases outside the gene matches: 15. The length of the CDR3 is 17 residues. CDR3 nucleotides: TGTGCCAGCAGTCGACGCCGGCTAGCGGGGGGGCCTTGGGAGCAGTTCTTC. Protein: CASSRRRLAGGPWEQFF.

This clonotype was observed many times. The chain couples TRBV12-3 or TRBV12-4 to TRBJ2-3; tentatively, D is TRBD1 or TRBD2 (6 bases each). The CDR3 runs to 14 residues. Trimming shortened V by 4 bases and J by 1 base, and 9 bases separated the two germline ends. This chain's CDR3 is CASSSGARTDTQYF. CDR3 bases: TGTGCCAGCAGTTCGGGGGCCCGCACAGATACGCAGTATTTT.

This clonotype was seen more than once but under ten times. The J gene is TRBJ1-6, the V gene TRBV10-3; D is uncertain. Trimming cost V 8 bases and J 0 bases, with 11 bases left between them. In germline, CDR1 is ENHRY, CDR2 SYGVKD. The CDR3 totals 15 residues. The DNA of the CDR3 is TGTGCCATCCAGCAGGATAACTCCTATAATTCACCCCTCCACTTT. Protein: CAIQQDNSYNSPLHF.

This CDR3 is CASSQGATGLITGELFF. CDR3 coding DNA: TGTGCCAGCAGCCAAGGGGCAACAGGGTTGATCACCGGGGAGCTGTTTTTT. The chain has TRBV14 and TRBJ2-2, with a weak D call TRBD1 (6 bases). CDR1 is SGHDN, CDR2 FVKESK, per germline. The V end was cut by 1 base, the J end by 4 bases, with 16 bases between. CDR3 length: 17 amino acids.

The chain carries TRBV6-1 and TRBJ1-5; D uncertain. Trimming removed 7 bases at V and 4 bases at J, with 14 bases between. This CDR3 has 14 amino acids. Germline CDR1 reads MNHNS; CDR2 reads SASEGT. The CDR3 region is CASTVGSWNQPQHF. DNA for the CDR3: TGTGCCAGCACTGTTGGCTCCTGGAATCAGCCCCAGCATTTT.

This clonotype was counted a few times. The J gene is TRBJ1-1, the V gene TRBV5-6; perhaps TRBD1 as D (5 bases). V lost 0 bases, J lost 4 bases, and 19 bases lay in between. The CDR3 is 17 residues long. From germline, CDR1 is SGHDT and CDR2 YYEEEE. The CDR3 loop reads CASSLGKTRVISTEAFF. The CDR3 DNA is TGTGCCAGCAGCTTGGGAAAGACCAGGGTAATTAGCACTGAAGCTTTCTTT. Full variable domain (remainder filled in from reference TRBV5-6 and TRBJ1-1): DAGVTQSPTHLIKTRGQQVTLRCSPKSGHDTVSWYQQALGQGPQFIFQYYEEEERQRGNFPDRFSGHQFPNYSSELNVNALLLGDSALYLCASSLGKTRVISTEAFFGQGTRLTVV.

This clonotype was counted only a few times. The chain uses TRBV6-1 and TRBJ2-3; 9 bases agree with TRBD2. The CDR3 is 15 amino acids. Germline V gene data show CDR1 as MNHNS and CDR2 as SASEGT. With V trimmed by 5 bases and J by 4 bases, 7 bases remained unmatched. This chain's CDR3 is CASSRGTSLSDTQYF. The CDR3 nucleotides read TGTGCCAGCAGTAGGGGGACTAGCCTTTCAGATACGCAGTATTTT.

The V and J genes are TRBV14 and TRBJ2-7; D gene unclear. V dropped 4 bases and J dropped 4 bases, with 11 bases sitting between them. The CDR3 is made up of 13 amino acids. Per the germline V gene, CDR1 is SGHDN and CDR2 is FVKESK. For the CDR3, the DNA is TGTGCCAGCAGCCGGAGTACATCGTACGAGCAGTACTTC. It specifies CASSRSTSYEQYF.

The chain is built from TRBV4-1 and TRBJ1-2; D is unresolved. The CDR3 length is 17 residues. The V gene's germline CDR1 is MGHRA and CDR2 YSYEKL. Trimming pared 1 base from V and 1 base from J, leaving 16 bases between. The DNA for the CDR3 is TGCGCCAGCAGCCAAGTTGATCTCCGAAGGAGTAACTATGGCTACACCTTC. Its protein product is CASSQVDLRRSNYGYTF.

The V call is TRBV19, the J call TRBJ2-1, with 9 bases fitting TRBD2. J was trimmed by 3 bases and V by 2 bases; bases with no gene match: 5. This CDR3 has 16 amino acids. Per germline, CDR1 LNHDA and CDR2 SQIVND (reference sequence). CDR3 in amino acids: CASSITAGGYYNEQFF. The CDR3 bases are TGTGCCAGTAGTATAACAGCGGGGGGATACTACAATGAGCAGTTCTTC.